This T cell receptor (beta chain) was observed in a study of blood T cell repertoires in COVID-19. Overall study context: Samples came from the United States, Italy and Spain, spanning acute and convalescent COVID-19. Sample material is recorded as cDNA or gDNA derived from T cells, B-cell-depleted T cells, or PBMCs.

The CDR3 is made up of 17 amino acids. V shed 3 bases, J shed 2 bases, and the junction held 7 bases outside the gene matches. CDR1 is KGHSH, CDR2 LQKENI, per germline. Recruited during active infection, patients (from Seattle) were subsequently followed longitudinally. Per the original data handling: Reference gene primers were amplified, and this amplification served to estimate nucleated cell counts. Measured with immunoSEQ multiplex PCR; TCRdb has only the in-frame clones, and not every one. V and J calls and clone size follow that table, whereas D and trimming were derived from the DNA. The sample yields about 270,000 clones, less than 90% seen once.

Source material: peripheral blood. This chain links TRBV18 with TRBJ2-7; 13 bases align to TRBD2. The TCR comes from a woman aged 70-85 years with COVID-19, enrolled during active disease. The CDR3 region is CASSPTSGGNPPYEQYF. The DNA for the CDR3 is TGTGCCAGCTCACCGACTAGCGGGGGGAACCCCCCCTACGAGCAGTACTTC.